The rows below give T cell receptor beta chains drawn from one sample of a study of blood T cell repertoires in COVID-19. Assay used: immunoSEQ multiplex PCR; TCRdb lists only in-frame clones, some missing. The table shows almost 100,000 clones, with around nine tenths occurring only once. The sequenced sample was peripheral blood. These receptor sequences come from a man between 45 and 60 years old with acute or convalescent COVID-19. CDR3s include the opening cysteine and the closing phenylalanine or tryptophan. The D gene is left open where the match is weak. The size field is filled for only some rows; it gives once, few, many or a size class.

>TRBV2|.|TRBJ1-2|TRBD1
TGTGCCAGCTCTATCGGGAAGGGGGCGTCTGGCTACACCTTC
CASSIGKGASGYTF
>TRBV12-5|.|TRBJ2-1|.
TGTGCTAGTGGTTTGGCTGACTTCCGGGTGCAGTTCTTC
CASGLADFRVQFF
>TRBV7-9|.|TRBJ1-5|.
TGTGCCAGCAGCTCCCCCACTCCGGGACAGCCCCAGCATTTT
CASSSPTPGQPQHF
>TRBV25-1|.|TRBJ1-6|.
TGTGCCAGCAGTAGTTTCAGTTATAATTCACCCCTCCACTTT
CASSSFSYNSPLHF
>TRBV6-5|.|TRBJ1-2|.
TGTGCCAGCCTCCGTGGCAGGGACTATGGCTACACCTTC
CASLRGRDYGYTF
>TRBV11-2|.|TRBJ2-7|TRBD1
TGTGCCAGCAGCGGACCTTCGGGACAGGTCCCCTACGAGCAGTACTTC
CASSGPSGQVPYEQYF
>TRBV5-1|.|TRBJ2-5|TRBD2
TGCGCCAGCAGCTACACAGCCGGGACTAGCGGGAGGGCCCAAGAGACCCAGTACTTC
CASSYTAGTSGRAQETQYF
>TRBV7-6|once|TRBJ2-2|.
TGTGCCAGCAGCTTCGCAGGGGCCGGGGAGCTGTTTTTT
CASSFAGAGELFF
>TRBV5-4|.|TRBJ2-1|TRBD1
TGTGCCAGCAGCCAAACGGACAGGGCTGGCTACAATGAGCAGTTCTTC
CASSQTDRAGYNEQFF
>TRBV10-1|.|TRBJ2-3|.
TGCGCCAGCAGTGACCGGGATACGCAGTATTTT
CASSDRDTQYF
>TRBV5-1|.|TRBJ2-3|.
TGCGCCAGCGGAAGGGGTCAAGAGGATACGCAGTATTTT
CASGRGQEDTQYF
>TRBV5-4|.|TRBJ2-3|TRBD2
TGTGCCAGCAGCTGGCGGACTAGCGGGGGAGATACGCAGTATTTT
CASSWRTSGGDTQYF
>TRBV14|.|TRBJ2-1|TRBD2
TGTGCCAGCAGCCTAGGACTAGCGGGAAGTCGGTTCTTC
CASSLGLAGSRFF
>TRBV19|.|TRBJ2-1|TRBD2
TGTGCCAGTAGTACACTAGCGGGAGTGCAGAATGAGCAGTTCTTC
CASSTLAGVQNEQFF
>TRBV9|.|TRBJ2-7|TRBD2
TGTGCCAGCAGCGTAGCCAGCGGGACCTACGAGCAGTACTTC
CASSVASGTYEQYF
>TRBV5-4|.|TRBJ1-1|.
TGTGCCAGCAGCTTGGTTGGAGGTGAAGCTTTCTTT
CASSLVGGEAFF
>TRBV6-1|.|TRBJ1-2|.
TGTGCCAGCAGTGAAACTCGGGGTGACTATGGCTACACCTTC
CASSETRGDYGYTF
>TRBV18|.|TRBJ1-2|TRBD1
TGTGCCAGCTCACCGAACAGGGGAACGAATGGCTACACCTTC
CASSPNRGTNGYTF
>TRBV5-1|.|TRBJ1-4|TRBD1
TGCGCCAGCAGCCCCAGGACAGGTTTTGAGGAAAAACTGTTTTTT
CASSPRTGFEEKLFF
>TRBV5-6|.|TRBJ2-1|.
TGTGCCAGCACCTCTTCTAGCTCCTACAATGAGCAGTTCTTC
CASTSSSSYNEQFF
>TRBV5-1|.|TRBJ2-2|.
TGCGCCAGCAGCCAGGGGGGGACAGGCGGCGGGGAGCTGTTTTTT
CASSQGGTGGGELFF
>TRBV19|few|TRBJ2-7|TRBD2
TGTGCCAGTAGTAGAACCCCCACTAGCGGGAGGTTCTACGAGCAGTACTTC
CASSRTPTSGRFYEQYF
>TRBV24-1|.|TRBJ2-5|.
TGTGCCACCAGTGATCGTAGGAGCCAAGAGACCCAGTACTTC
CATSDRRSQETQYF
>TRBV27|.|TRBJ2-6|TRBD1
TGTGCCAGCAGTAGTATCGGGACAGGGTGGTTAGGAATAGCCAACGTCCTGACTTTC
CASSSIGTGWLGIANVLTF
>TRBV6-6|.|TRBJ1-4|.
TGTGCCAGCAGCCCGACAGGTGGCGTTAATGAAAAACTGTTTTTT
CASSPTGGVNEKLFF
>TRBV18|.|TRBJ1-2|TRBD1
TGTGCCAGCTCACCAGTACAGGGGAAGAACTATGGCTACACCTTC
CASSPVQGKNYGYTF
>TRBV15|.|TRBJ1-1|.
TGTGCCACCAGCAGAGCTCCCGACAGGATTACTACTAACACTGAAGCTTTCTTT
CATSRAPDRITTNTEAFF
>TRBV20-1|.|TRBJ1-2|.
TGCAGTGCTTGGGGGGATGGCTACACCTTC
CSAWGDGYTF
>TRBV29-1|.|TRBJ1-1|TRBD1
TGCAGCGTCGGACGACAGGGGGCTGAAGCTTTCTTT
CSVGRQGAEAFF
>TRBV28|.|TRBJ2-3|TRBD1
TGTGCCAGCAGTTCCCCTGACAGGGGCGCAGATACGCAGTATTTT
CASSSPDRGADTQYF
>TRBV18|.|TRBJ2-3|.
TGTGCCAGCTCACCAAATTTACGGGATACGCAGTATTTT
CASSPNLRDTQYF
>TRBV7-3|.|TRBJ2-2|.
TGTGCCAGCAGCTTAAATGGCAACACCGGGGAGCTGTTTTTT
CASSLNGNTGELFF
>TRBV6-2/TRBV6-3|.|TRBJ1-2|TRBD1
TGTGCCAGCAGTTACTCGACAGGGGGCGCGTTAGGCTACACCTTC
CASSYSTGGALGYTF
>TRBV4-1|once|TRBJ2-7|TRBD2
TGCGCCAGCGGAGCTAGCGGGGGTTACGAGCAGTACTTC
CASGASGGYEQYF
>TRBV2|.|TRBJ1-2|.
TGTGCCAGCAGGGCGGACAGAGCTAACTATGGCTACACCTTC
CASRADRANYGYTF
>TRBV19|.|TRBJ2-3|TRBD2
TGTGCCAGTAGTCCCAGCGGGAGAGGCCCAGATACGCAGTATTTT
CASSPSGRGPDTQYF
>TRBV30|.|TRBJ1-2|TRBD1
TGTGCCTGGAGTAAACCTGGGACAGGGAACTATGGCTACACCTTC
CAWSKPGTGNYGYTF
>TRBV7-6|.|TRBJ1-2|TRBD1
TGTGCCAGCAGCTTACGACAGGGGGGACCTGGCTACACCTTC
CASSLRQGGPGYTF
>TRBV4-1|.|TRBJ2-7|.
TGCGCCAGCAGCCAAGTTCTTCGGGGGACCTCCTACGAGCAGTACTTC
CASSQVLRGTSYEQYF
>TRBV19|.|TRBJ1-1|TRBD1
TGTGCCAGTGGACAGGGGGCCTACACTGAAGCTTTCTTT
CASGQGAYTEAFF
>TRBV7-9|.|TRBJ2-1|TRBD2
TGTGCCAGCAGCCCTCGGACTAGCGGGAGATACAATGAGCAGTTCTTC
CASSPRTSGRYNEQFF
>TRBV6-1|once|TRBJ2-2|.
TGTGCCAGCAGTGAATGGAGGAACGGGGAGCTGTTTTTT
CASSEWRNGELFF